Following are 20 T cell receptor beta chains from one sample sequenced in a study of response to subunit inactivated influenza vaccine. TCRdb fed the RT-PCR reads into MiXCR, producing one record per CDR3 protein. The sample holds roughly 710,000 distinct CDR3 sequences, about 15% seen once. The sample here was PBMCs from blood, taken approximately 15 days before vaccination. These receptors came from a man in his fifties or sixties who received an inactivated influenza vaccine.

The CDR3 is CATSEGTGGANNEQFF. The CDR3 DNA sequence: TGTGCCACCAGTGAAGGTACAGGGGGGGCTAACAATGAGCAGTTCTTC. The chain combines TRBV24-1 with TRBJ2-1; the D gene is possibly TRBD1 (8 bases). Germline-derived CDR1 and CDR2 are KGHDR and SFDVKD. This CDR3 is 16 amino acids long. The V and J ends lost 4 bases and 5 bases respectively, with 17 bases between them.

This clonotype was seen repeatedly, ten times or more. CDR3 loop: CASSASGGGGEQYF. The CDR3 bases are TGTGCCAGTAGTGCCTCCGGGGGTGGTGGCGAGCAGTACTTC. The V call is TRBV19, the J call TRBJ2-7, with a weak D call TRBD2 (6 bases). The germline V gene encodes CDR1 LNHDA and CDR2 SQIVND (reference sequence). This CDR3 has 14 residues. Deletions cut 5 bases from V and 6 bases from J, with 17 bases between.

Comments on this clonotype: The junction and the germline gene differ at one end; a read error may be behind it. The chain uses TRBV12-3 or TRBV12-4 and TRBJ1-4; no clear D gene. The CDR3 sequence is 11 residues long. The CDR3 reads CASSENGKLFF. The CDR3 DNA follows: TGTGCCAGCAGCGAAAATGGAAAACTGTTTTTT.

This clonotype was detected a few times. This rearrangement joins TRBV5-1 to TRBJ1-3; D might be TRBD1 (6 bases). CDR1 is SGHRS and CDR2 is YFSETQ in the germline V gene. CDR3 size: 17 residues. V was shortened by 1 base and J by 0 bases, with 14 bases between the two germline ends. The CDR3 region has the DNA TGCGCCAGCAGCTTGATGGCAGGGGAGGGCTCTGGAAACACCATATATTTT. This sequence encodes CASSLMAGEGSGNTIYF. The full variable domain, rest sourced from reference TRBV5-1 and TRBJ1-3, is KAGVTQTPRYLIKTRGQQVTLSCSPISGHRSVSWYQQTPGQGLQFLFEYFSETQRNKGNFPGRFSGRQFSNSRSEMNVSTLELGDSALYLCASSLMAGEGSGNTIYFGEGSWLTVV.

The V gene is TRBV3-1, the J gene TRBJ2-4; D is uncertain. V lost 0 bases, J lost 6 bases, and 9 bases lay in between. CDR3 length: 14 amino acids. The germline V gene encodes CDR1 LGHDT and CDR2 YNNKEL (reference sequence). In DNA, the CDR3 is TGTGCCAGCAGCCAAGATCTCCACCTAAACATTCAGTACTTC. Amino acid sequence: CASSQDLHLNIQYF.

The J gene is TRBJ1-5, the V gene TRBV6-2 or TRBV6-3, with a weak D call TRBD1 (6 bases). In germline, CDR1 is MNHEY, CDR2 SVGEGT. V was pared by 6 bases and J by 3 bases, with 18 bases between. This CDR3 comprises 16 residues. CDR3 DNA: TGTGCCAGCAGGCCTTACAGGGAGTTTAACAATCAGCCCCAGCATTTT. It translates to CASRPYREFNNQPQHF.

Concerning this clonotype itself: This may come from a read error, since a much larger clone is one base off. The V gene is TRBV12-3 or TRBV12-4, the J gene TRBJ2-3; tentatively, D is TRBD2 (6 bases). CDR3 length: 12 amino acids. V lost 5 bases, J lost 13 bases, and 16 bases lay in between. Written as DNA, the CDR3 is TGTGCCAGCAGTCTAGTGGGAGGTGAAAAGTATTTT. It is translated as CASSLVGGEKYF.

The CDR3 region has the DNA TGTGCCAGCAGTTCGCCGGGACAGGGATATAGCAATCAGCCCCAGCATTTT. This sequence encodes CASSSPGQGYSNQPQHF. V and J are TRBV12-3 or TRBV12-4 and TRBJ1-5; the match to TRBD1 covers 9 bases. V lost 4 bases, J lost 0 bases, and 7 bases stayed unmatched. The CDR3 consists of 17 residues.

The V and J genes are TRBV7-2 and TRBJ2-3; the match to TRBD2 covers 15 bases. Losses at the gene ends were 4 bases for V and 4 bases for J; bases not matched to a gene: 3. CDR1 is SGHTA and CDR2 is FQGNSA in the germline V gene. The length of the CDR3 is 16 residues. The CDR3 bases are TGTGCCAGCAGCTCGCGGACTAGCGGGGGGGCAGATACGCAGTATTTT. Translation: CASSSRTSGGADTQYF.

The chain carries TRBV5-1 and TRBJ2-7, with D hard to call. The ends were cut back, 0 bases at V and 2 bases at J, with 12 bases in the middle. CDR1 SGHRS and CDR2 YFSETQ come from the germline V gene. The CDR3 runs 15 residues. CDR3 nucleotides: TGCGCCAGCAGCTTGGCAACAGCATACACCTACGAGCAGTACTTC. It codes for CASSLATAYTYEQYF.

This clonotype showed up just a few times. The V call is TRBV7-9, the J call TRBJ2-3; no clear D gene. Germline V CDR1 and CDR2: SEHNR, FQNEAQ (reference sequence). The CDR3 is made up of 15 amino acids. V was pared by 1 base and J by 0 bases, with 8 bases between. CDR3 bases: TGTGCCAGCAGCTTAGTGGTGGCTAGCACAGATACGCAGTATTTT. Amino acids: CASSLVVASTDTQYF.

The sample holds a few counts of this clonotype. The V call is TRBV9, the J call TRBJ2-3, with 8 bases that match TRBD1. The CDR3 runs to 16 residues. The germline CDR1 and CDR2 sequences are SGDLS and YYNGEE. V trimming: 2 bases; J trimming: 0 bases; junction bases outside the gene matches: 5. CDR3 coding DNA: TGTGCCAGCAGCGTGGGGACAGGATCTAGCACAGATACGCAGTATTTT. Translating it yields CASSVGTGSSTDTQYF.

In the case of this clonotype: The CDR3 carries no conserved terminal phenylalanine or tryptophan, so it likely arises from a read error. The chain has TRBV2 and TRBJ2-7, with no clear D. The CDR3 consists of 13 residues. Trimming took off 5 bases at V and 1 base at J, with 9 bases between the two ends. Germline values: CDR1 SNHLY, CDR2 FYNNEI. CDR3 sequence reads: CASSRQDSYEQYS. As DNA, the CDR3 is TGTGCCAGCAGTAGGCAGGATTCCTACGAGCAGTACTCC.

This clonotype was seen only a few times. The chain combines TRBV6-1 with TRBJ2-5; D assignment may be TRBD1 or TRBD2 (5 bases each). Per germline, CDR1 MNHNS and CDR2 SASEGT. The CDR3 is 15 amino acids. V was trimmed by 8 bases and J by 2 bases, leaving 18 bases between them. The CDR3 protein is CASGDPRVEQETQYF. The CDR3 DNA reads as TGTGCCAGCGGGGACCCGAGGGTAGAACAAGAGACCCAGTACTTC.

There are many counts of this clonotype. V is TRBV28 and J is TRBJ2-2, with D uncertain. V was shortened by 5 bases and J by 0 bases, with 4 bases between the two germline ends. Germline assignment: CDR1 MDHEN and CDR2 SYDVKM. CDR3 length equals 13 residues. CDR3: CASSHANTGELFF. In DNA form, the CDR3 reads TGTGCCAGCAGTCACGCGAACACCGGGGAGCTGTTTTTT. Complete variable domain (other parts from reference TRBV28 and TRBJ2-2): DVKVTQSSRYLVKRTGEKVFLECVQDMDHENMFWYRQDPGLGLRLIYFSYDVKMKEKGDIPEGYSVSREKKERFSLILESASTNQTSMYLCASSHANTGELFFGEGSRLTVL.

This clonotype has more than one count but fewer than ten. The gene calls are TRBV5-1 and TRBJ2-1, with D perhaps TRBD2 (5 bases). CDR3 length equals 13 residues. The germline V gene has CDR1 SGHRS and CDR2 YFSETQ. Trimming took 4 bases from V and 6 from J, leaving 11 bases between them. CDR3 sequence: CASSGGRLNEQFF. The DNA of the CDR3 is TGCGCCAGCAGCGGAGGACGTCTCAATGAGCAGTTCTTC.

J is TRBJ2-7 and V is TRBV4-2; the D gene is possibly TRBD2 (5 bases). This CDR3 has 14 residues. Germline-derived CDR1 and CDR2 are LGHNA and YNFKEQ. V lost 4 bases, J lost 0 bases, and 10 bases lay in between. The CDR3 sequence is CASSPWRSSYEQYF. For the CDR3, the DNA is TGTGCCAGCAGCCCCTGGAGGAGCTCCTACGAGCAGTACTTC.

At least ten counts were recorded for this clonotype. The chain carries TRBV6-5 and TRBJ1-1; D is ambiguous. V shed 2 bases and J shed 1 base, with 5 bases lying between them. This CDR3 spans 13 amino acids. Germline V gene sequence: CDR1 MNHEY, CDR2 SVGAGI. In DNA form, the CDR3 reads TGTGCCAGCAGTTACCGATGGAACACTGAAGCTTTCTTT. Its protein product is CASSYRWNTEAFF.

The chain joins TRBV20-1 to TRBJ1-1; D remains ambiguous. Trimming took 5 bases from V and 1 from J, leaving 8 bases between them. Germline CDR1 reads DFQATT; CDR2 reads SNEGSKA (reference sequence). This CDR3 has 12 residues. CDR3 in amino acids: CSAGIRNTEAFF. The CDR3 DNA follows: TGCAGTGCTGGAATAAGGAACACTGAAGCTTTCTTT.

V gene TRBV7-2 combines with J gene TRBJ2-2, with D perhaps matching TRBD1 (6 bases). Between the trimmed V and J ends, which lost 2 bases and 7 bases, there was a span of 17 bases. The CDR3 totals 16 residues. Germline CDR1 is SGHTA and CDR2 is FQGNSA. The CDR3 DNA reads TGTGCCAGCAGCTTAAATGGCCAGGGGTTGGGCGGGGAGCTGTTTTTT. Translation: CASSLNGQGLGGELFF.